Listed here is a single T cell receptor (beta chain). This clonotype occurred many times. No cognate antigen has been identified for it. Base quality data are lacking; no much larger clone is found one base away. These data are taken from a study of blood T cells in healthy people across ages (dated by TCRdb to 2013 to 2016). The study in broad terms: In model experiments, roughly one uniquely barcoded TCR beta cDNA molecule per two T cells was captured by template switching. Age-related changes in TCR beta repertoire diversity were measured in the study by deep sequencing normalized with unique cDNA molecular identifiers. The donors were divided into four age groups: young (average roughly 17 years), middle-aged (around 37), aged (approximately 62) and long-lived (approximately 74). Two additional independent replicas of 1 million unique cDNA reads from the same blood draw were analyzed for two donors (one aged 18 to 29 and one aged 80 or older). To avoid experimental bias, donors of different ages were randomly spread across the sequencing lanes.

CDR1 and CDR2 were assigned from the germline V gene as MGHRA and YSYEKL. From the cysteine up to the phenylalanine, the CDR3 has a length of 14 residues. Only the CDR3 part of the read is kept: 42 bases, read in frame from the first base. The junction carries 12 bases between V and J, which are trimmed by 5 bases and 4 bases respectively. The donors were roughly 40 Caucasian individuals from Russia, aged roughly 6 to 100 years, who were systemically healthy. Each donor gave approximately 9.3 milliliters of peripheral blood, collected into EDTA-treated Vacutainer tubes. PBMCs were isolated by Ficoll-Paque density-gradient centrifugation, with at least 6.5 million obtained per sample. Total RNA, at least 5 micrograms per sample, was extracted from PBMCs with Trizol reagent. Naive CD45RAhigh/CD27high T cell percentages were measured by flow cytometry on a PBMC aliquot from every donor. Library preparation employed 5' RACE. TCRdb shows the sequencer as Illumina HiSeq 2500. A second PCR of roughly 6 to 11 cycles was run with a J-beta primer mix and a sample-barcoded 5' primer. Each TCR beta cDNA molecule received a unique molecular identifier from a template-switch 5' adaptor carrying 12 random nucleotides. At least 2.5 million CDR3-containing paired-end reads were obtained from each sample. First-strand cDNA was synthesized from all RNA with the Mint cDNA synthesis kit, primed by a TRBC-specific oligonucleotide. All cDNA was treated with uracil-DNA glycosylase and then went through a first 18-cycle PCR with the universal primers M1SS and BC2_uni_R. Regarding the original processing steps: For normalization, 1 million high-quality reads, each with a distinct molecular identifier, were randomly selected from each sample. Instead of being binned into consensus sequences, reads with shared molecular identifiers were discarded. CDR3 identification, clonotype clustering and error correction used MiTCR with a Q25 quality threshold and the strictest error-elimination algorithm. A nonparametric unseen species model with Euler transformation was used to estimate lower-bound total TCR beta diversity. TCRdb handled the public reads itself, with Q25 trimming in fastp and clone calling in MiXCR, and kept productive beta chains. One record per CDR3 amino acid sequence lists the most common genes and DNA. The V and J calls were determined by TCRdb, not by the authors. Recorded for this sample are about 940,000 distinct CDR3 sequences; about 48% of them occurred a single time. 10% to 15% of the sample belongs to the ten largest clones.

The paper as a whole reports these results and caveats: Because the CMV infection status of the donors was unknown, age-related changes in expanded clonotypes may potentially have been confounded. As age increased, observed TCR beta diversity per million T cells dropped in a roughly linear way, and a significant reduction was already evident by age 40. Compared with the aged group, the long-lived group had more naive CD4+ T cells, fewer expanded clones and increased TCR diversity, a pattern suggesting age selection. Conclusive comparison of naive and antigen-experienced compartments was prevented by the profiling of bulk unsorted PBMCs. There was a strong correlation between observed TCR beta diversity and the percentage of naive T cells measured by flow cytometry. Total diversity estimates from one million sequenced T cells were considered lower bounds and underestimates.

The receptor's source is a man aged 30-40 years in good health. Input material: blood. The rearrangement combines TRBV4-1 with TRBJ2-1, with a weak D call of TRBD2 (5 bases match). The CDR3 protein is CASSFLTGYNEQFF. The DNA sequence is as follows: TGCGCCAGCAGCTTCCTCACGGGGTACAATGAGCAGTTCTTC.